Listed below are T cell receptor beta chains from one sample, sequenced in a study of blood T cells in healthy people across ages. TCRdb reanalysed the 5' RACE reads using MiXCR and keeps one entry per CDR3 protein. The sample holds approximately 810,000 distinct CDR3 sequences, under 35% seen once. Sequenced material: blood. Receptors were obtained from an elderly woman in good health. The CDR3 runs from the conserved cysteine through the conserved F or W. The order of the fields is V gene, clone size, J gene, D gene, CDR3 DNA, CDR3 protein. The D gene is left open where the match is weak. The size of a clone is reported for some rows only, either as once, few or many, or as a class for expanded clones.

TRBV7-2	many	TRBJ2-3	TRBD2	TGTGCCAGCCGACGGGGGGGGGGCAGCACAGATACGCAGTATTTT	CASRRGGGSTDTQYF
TRBV25-1	NA	TRBJ2-1	TRBD2	TGTGCCAGCAGTGCGGGACTAGCGGCCTACAATGAGCAGTTCTTC	CASSAGLAAYNEQFF
TRBV7-2	few	TRBJ1-5	NA	TGTGCCAGCAGCCCTTTCTGGACGGCGCAGGAGCCCCAGCATTTT	CASSPFWTAQEPQHF
TRBV5-1	NA	TRBJ2-7	NA	TGCGCCAGCAGCGGAGGGGGGGGATCCTACGAGTGGTACTTC	CASSGGGGSYEWYF
TRBV10-1	many	TRBJ2-7	NA	TGCGCCAGCAGTGAGTCCTGGACCTACGAGCAGTACTTC	CASSESWTYEQYF
TRBV4-3	many	TRBJ1-2	NA	TGCGCCAGCAGCCAAGATATGGGAAGAGGGAACTATGGCTACACCTTC	CASSQDMGRGNYGYTF
TRBV7-9	many	TRBJ2-7	TRBD1	TGTGCCAGCAGCCGACAGGGGTTGCGCGAGCAGTACTTC	CASSRQGLREQYF
TRBV4-3	NA	TRBJ1-4	TRBD1	TGCGCCAGCAGCCAAACAGGGGTTACTAATGAAAAACTGTTTTTT	CASSQTGVTNEKLFF
TRBV7-2	many	TRBJ1-1	NA	TGTGCCAGCAGCTCTGAACGGGGTTATGCTGAAGCTTTCTTT	CASSSERGYAEAFF
TRBV6-5	NA	TRBJ2-7	NA	TGTGCCAGCAGTTACTCTGGAGGGGGCGGCTACGAGCAGTACTTC	CASSYSGGGGYEQYF
TRBV29-1	NA	TRBJ1-5	TRBD1	TGCAGCGTTGAAGAAGGACAGGGTGGACAGCCCCAGCATTTT	CSVEEGQGGQPQHF
TRBV11-2	NA	TRBJ2-2	TRBD2	TGTGCCAGCAGCCTAGCGGGGGGGCCGGGCACCGGGGAGCTGTTTTTT	CASSLAGGPGTGELFF
TRBV7-2	few	TRBJ1-5	NA	TGTGCCAGCAGCCAATGGGCTAGCAATCAGCCCCAGCATTTT	CASSQWASNQPQHF
TRBV12-3/TRBV12-4	many	TRBJ2-5	NA	TGTGCCAGCAGGACGGACGTAGGGGGCCAGTACTTC	CASRTDVGGQYF
TRBV2	NA	TRBJ1-5	NA	TGTGCCAGCAGTGGAGGCTACAACCTCAATCAGCCCCAGCATTTT	CASSGGYNLNQPQHF
TRBV7-2	many	TRBJ2-1	TRBD1	TGTGCCAGCAGCTTAGGGTGGGGCGGGACAGGGAGACGAAATGAGCAGTTCTTC	CASSLGWGGTGRRNEQFF
TRBV13	once	TRBJ2-5	TRBD2	TGTGCCAGCAGCTTTGGCGGGAGTAACGGAGAGACCCAGTACTTC	CASSFGGSNGETQYF
TRBV27	many	TRBJ1-2	TRBD1	TGTGCCAGCAGTTTATCCCCGGGACAGGGAAACTATGGCTACACCTTC	CASSLSPGQGNYGYTF
TRBV12-3/TRBV12-4	NA	TRBJ1-4	NA	TGTGCCAGCAGTACCGATACTGACGGGGCAACTAATGAAAAACTGTTTTTT	CASSTDTDGATNEKLFF
TRBV20-1	NA	TRBJ1-2	NA	TGCAGTGCTAGAATCTCAGGGACCGCGGGGGGCTACACCTTC	CSARISGTAGGYTF
TRBV2	many	TRBJ2-6	NA	TGTGCCAGCAGTATAAAACTATCTGGGGCCAACGTCCTGACTTTC	CASSIKLSGANVLTF
TRBV4-1	NA	TRBJ1-4	TRBD1	TGCGCCAGCAGCCTGACGACAGGGGGAACTAATGAAAAACTGTTTTTT	CASSLTTGGTNEKLFF
TRBV6-6	few	TRBJ2-7	TRBD2	TGTGCCAGCAGTTACGGAGCTAGCGGTCCCTACGAGCAGTACTTC	CASSYGASGPYEQYF
TRBV19	many	TRBJ2-5	TRBD1	TGTGCCAGTAGTTATCTAACAGGGGCTTCGGAGACCCAGTACTTC	CASSYLTGASETQYF
TRBV15	NA	TRBJ1-5	NA	TGTGCCACCTCACAGGTTTTTAGCAATCAGCCCCAGCATTTT	CATSQVFSNQPQHF
TRBV28	few	TRBJ1-5	NA	TGTGCCAGCAGCCTCCAAGGGGGACCCGACAATCAGCCCCAGCATTTT	CASSLQGGPDNQPQHF
TRBV7-2	many	TRBJ1-5	NA	TGTGCCAGCGCACAGAGCAATCAGCCCCAGCATTTT	CASAQSNQPQHF
TRBV12-3/TRBV12-4	many	TRBJ1-6	NA	TGTGCCAGCAGGCAAACAGGGAATTGGTCACCCCTCCACTTT	CASRQTGNWSPLHF
TRBV4-3	NA	TRBJ2-5	TRBD2	TGCGCCAGCAGCCGAGATGCGGGACTAGCCCCTCAACGGGGGCAGTACTTC	CASSRDAGLAPQRGQYF
TRBV15	many	TRBJ2-3	NA	TGTGCCACCAGCAGAGTAAAAGATACGCAGTATTTT	CATSRVKDTQYF
TRBV6-2/TRBV6-3	NA	TRBJ2-3	TRBD2	TGTGCCAGCAGTTGGCGGGGGATCACAGATACGCAGTATTTT	CASSWRGITDTQYF
TRBV11-2	few	TRBJ1-2	TRBD1	TGTGCCAGCGGGAGGACAGGGGGTAACTATGGCTACACCTTC	CASGRTGGNYGYTF
TRBV18	once	TRBJ2-3	TRBD2	TGTGCCAGCTCACCAGGGACTAGCGCCAAGTTCGGAGATACGCAGTATTTT	CASSPGTSAKFGDTQYF
TRBV20-1	NA	TRBJ1-1	NA	TGCAGTGCTAGAGAGCCCGGGGAAACCGAACCTGAAGCTTTCTTT	CSAREPGETEPEAFF
TRBV25-1	many	TRBJ1-4	TRBD1	TGTGCCAGCAGTGCCCAAGGACAGGGGCGTGCAACTAATGAAAAACTGTTTTTT	CASSAQGQGRATNEKLFF